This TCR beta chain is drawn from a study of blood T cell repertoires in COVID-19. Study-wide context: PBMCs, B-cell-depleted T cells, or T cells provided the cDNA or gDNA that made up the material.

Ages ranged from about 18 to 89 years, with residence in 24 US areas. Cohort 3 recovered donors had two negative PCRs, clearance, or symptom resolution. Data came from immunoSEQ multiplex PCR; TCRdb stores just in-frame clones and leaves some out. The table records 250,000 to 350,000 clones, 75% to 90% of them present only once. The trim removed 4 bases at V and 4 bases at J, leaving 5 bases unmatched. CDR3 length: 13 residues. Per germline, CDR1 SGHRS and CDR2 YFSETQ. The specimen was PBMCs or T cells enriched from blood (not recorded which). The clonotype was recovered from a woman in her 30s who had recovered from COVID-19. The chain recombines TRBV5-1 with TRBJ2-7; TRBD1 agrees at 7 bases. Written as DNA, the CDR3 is TGCGCCAGCAGCCGTGGGACAGTTTACGAGCAGTACTTC. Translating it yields CASSRGTVYEQYF.